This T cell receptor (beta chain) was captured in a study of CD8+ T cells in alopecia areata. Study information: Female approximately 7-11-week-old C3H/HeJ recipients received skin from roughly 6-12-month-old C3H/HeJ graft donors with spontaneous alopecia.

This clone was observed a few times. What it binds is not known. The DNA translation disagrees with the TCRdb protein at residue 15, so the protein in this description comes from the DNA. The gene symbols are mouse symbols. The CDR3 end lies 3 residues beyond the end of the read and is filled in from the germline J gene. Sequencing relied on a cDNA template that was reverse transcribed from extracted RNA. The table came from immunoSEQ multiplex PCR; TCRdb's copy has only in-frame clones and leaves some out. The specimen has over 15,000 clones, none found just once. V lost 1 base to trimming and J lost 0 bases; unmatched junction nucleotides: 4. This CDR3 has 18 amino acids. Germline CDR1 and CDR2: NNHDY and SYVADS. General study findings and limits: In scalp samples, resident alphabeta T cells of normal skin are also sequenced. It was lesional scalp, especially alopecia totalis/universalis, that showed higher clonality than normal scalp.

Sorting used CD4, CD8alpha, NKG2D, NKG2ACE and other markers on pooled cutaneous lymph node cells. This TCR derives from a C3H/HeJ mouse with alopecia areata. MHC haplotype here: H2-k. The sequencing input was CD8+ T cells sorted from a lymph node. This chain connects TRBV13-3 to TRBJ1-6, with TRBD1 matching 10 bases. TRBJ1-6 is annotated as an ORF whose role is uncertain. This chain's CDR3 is CASSDPGQGNSYNSPLYF. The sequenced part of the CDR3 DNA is TGTGCCAGCAGTGATCCGGGACAGGGGAATTCCTATAATTCGCCC.